The 29 T cell receptor beta chains in this list originate from one sample, sequenced in a study of cytomegalovirus exposure and HLA in healthy donors (dated by TCRdb to 2016 to 2017). The library was prepared using the immunoSEQ multiplex PCR assay. The multiplex PCR relied on a mix of 60 forward primers for TCR Vbeta segments and 13 reverse primers for TCR Jbeta segments. TCRdb retrieved this table from immuneACCESS and kept in-frame rearrangements only. Not all clones are present; in checked studies, unresolved V genes account for under half, and no reason is known for the remainder. The sample's clone listing holds over 70,000 clones. The ten largest clones take up 4.5% to 5% of the sample. Sequenced input: PBMCs. These receptors were collected from a woman between 35 and 50 years old in good health and CMV-seropositive.

This chain links TRBV5-1 with TRBJ2-5; D is perhaps TRBD2 (5 bases). The ends were cut back, 0 bases at V and 5 bases at J, with 17 bases in the middle. Germline loops: CDR1 SGHRS, CDR2 YFSETQ. The CDR3 loop spans 16 amino acids. The CDR3 region has the DNA TGCGCCAGCAGCTTGGCCGGACTGCGGCAGATCGAGACCCAGTACTTC. As protein: CASSLAGLRQIETQYF.

J is TRBJ1-2 and V is TRBV25-1; D might be TRBD1 (5 bases). Trimming removed 2 bases from V and 1 base from J, with 17 bases in between. Germline values: CDR1 MGHDK, CDR2 SYGVNS. The CDR3 sequence is 17 residues long. In nucleotides, the CDR3 is TGTGCCAGCAGTGAAGGAACAGGACAACCGAGTAACTATGGCTACACCTTC. It specifies CASSEGTGQPSNYGYTF.

The rearrangement links TRBV11-3 to TRBJ2-5; 9 bases line up with TRBD1. The germline V gene encodes CDR1 SGHNT and CDR2 YENEEA. The CDR3 covers 15 residues. The V and J ends lost 1 base and 5 bases, in that order; junction bases with no gene match: 5. The CDR3 DNA reads as TGTGCCAGCAGCTTAGCCCCGACAGGGGGGGAGACCCAGTACTTC. Translating gives CASSLAPTGGETQYF. Using reference TRBV11-3 and TRBJ2-5 for the parts outside the CDR3, the full variable domain is EAGVVQSPRYKIIEKKQPVAFWCNPISGHNTLYWYLQNLGQGPELLIRYENEEAVDDSQLPKDRFSAERLKGVDSTLKIQPAELGDSAVYLCASSLAPTGGETQYFGPGTRLLVL.

This sequence joins TRBV4-2 and TRBJ1-3, with 8 nucleotides matching TRBD1. The CDR3 has 18 amino acids. From germline, CDR1 is LGHNA and CDR2 YNFKEQ. J gave up 2 bases and V 1 base, and 10 bases lay outside the gene matches. The CDR3 DNA sequence: TGTGCCAGCAGCCAAGTCTTGGGGCCAGGGGGCACTGGAAACACCATATATTTT. Its protein is CASSQVLGPGGTGNTIYF.

The rearrangement uses TRBV28 and TRBJ1-2, with D unclear. V was trimmed by 5 bases and J by 5 bases, leaving 18 bases between them. This CDR3 spans 15 amino acids. Germline CDR1 and CDR2: MDHEN and SYDVKM. CDR3 protein: CASSLSTFGGYGYTF. The DNA of the CDR3 is TGTGCCAGCAGTCTATCGACTTTCGGCGGGTATGGCTACACCTTC.

The V call is TRBV7-2, the J call TRBJ1-1; D is unclear. The CDR3 contains 14 residues. Trimming removed 1 base at V and 3 bases at J, with 9 bases between. Per the germline V gene, CDR1 is SGHTA and CDR2 is FQGNSA. The CDR3 here is CASSLVMADTEAFF. CDR3 DNA: TGTGCCAGCAGCTTAGTAATGGCGGACACTGAAGCTTTCTTT.

The V call is TRBV2, the J call TRBJ2-2, with D possibly being TRBD1 (6 bases). CDR1 and CDR2 from the germline V gene are SNHLY and FYNNEI. This CDR3 contains 15 residues. V shed 7 bases and J shed 1 base, with 13 bases lying between them. CDR3 DNA: TGTGCCAGCAAAAGACAGGTACTGAACACCGGGGAGCTGTTTTTT. This sequence encodes CASKRQVLNTGELFF.

The gene calls are TRBV6-6 and TRBJ2-4, with 8 bases aligning to TRBD1. In germline, CDR1 is MNHNY, CDR2 SVGAGI (reference sequence). The CDR3 is 15 residues long. The V segment lost 5 bases and the J segment 7 bases; nucleotides outside the gene matches: 10. Written as DNA, the CDR3 is TGTGCCAGCAGTGACCGCCGCCAGGGGGCCAACATTCAGTACTTC. It is translated as CASSDRRQGANIQYF.

V is TRBV23-1 and J is TRBJ1-5; D not resolved. TRBV23-1 is flagged as an ORF with uncertain function. V lost 0 bases to trimming and J lost 4 bases, with 10 bases between them. The CDR3 is 15 residues long. In DNA form, the CDR3 reads TGCGCCAGCAGTCAATCGAGCGGATATAATCAGCCCCAGCATTTT. Translated: CASSQSSGYNQPQHF.

CDR3 DNA sequence: TGTGCCAGCAGTTTGGTCCGTCGCGCAACTGAAGCTTTCTTT. Amino acid sequence: CASSLVRRATEAFF. This chain uses TRBV28 with TRBJ1-1; D not certain. The V end was cut by 3 bases, the J end by 5 bases, with 13 bases between. This CDR3 has 14 residues. The germline V gene encodes CDR1 MDHEN and CDR2 SYDVKM.

Turning to this clone: Additional DNA sequences in this sample encode the identical CDR3. The chain carries TRBV5-4 and TRBJ1-3; D is uncertain. The CDR3 sequence is 13 residues long. V was shortened by 2 bases and J by 1 base, with 4 bases between the two germline ends. CDR1 and CDR2 (germline): SGHNT, YYREEE (reference sequence). CDR3 region: CASSFRSGNTIYF. The CDR3 DNA reads as TGTGCCAGCAGCTTCCGGTCTGGAAACACCATATATTTT. The whole variable domain, remainder taken from reference TRBV5-4 and TRBJ1-3, is ETGVTQSPTHLIKTRGQQVTLRCSSQSGHNTVSWYQQALGQGPQFIFQYYREEENGRGNFPPRFSGLQFPNYSSELNVNALELDDSALYLCASSFRSGNTIYFGEGSWLTVV.

CDR3 residues: CASRGRGQGYVAFF. The CDR3 nucleotides are TGTGCCAGCAGGGGCAGGGGGCAGGGTTACGTGGCTTTCTTT. The chain has TRBV6-5 and TRBJ1-1, with 8 bases lining up with TRBD1. V gave up 6 bases and J gave up 11 bases; unmatched junction bases: 14. CDR1 MNHEY and CDR2 SVGAGI come from the germline V gene. The CDR3 is made up of 14 amino acids.

The J gene is TRBJ2-7, the V gene TRBV9, with 9 positions matching TRBD2. The CDR3 has 15 residues. Germline CDR1 SGDLS, CDR2 YYNGEE. V dropped 0 bases and J dropped 4; count of bases not matched to a gene: 5. The DNA of the CDR3 is TGTGCCAGCAGCGTAGGTAGCGGGGGCGGTTACGAGCAGTACTTC. It translates to CASSVGSGGGYEQYF. Supplemented by reference TRBV9 and TRBJ2-7, the full variable domain reads DSGVTQTPKHLITATGQRVTLRCSPRSGDLSVYWYQQSLDQGLQFLIQYYNGEERAKGNILERFSAQQFPDLHSELNLSSLELGDSALYFCASSVGSGGGYEQYFGPGTRLTVT.

The J gene is TRBJ1-4, the V gene TRBV7-9, with TRBD1 as a possible D gene (5 bases). Trimming stripped 3 bases from V and 4 bases from J, with 12 bases between. Per the germline V gene, CDR1 is SEHNR and CDR2 is FQNEAQ (reference sequence). This CDR3 comprises 15 residues. CDR3 sequence: CASSLIQELNEKLFF. In DNA, the CDR3 is TGTGCCAGCAGCTTGATACAGGAGCTTAATGAAAAACTGTTTTTT.

The rearrangement joins TRBV2 to TRBJ1-6; D gene ambiguous. Germline V gene data show CDR1 as SNHLY and CDR2 as FYNNEI. The length of the CDR3 is 12 residues. Deletions cut 4 bases from V and 5 bases from J, with 3 bases between. The CDR3 sequence is CASSANNSPLHF. The CDR3 bases are TGTGCCAGCAGTGCCAATAATTCACCCCTCCACTTT. The full variable domain, its missing parts supplied by reference TRBV2 and TRBJ1-6, is EPEVTQTPSHQVTQMGQEVILRCVPISNHLYFYWYRQILGQKVEFLVSFYNNEISEKSEIFDDQFSVERPDGSNFTLKIRSTKLEDSAMYFCASSANNSPLHFGNGTRLTVT.

The V gene is TRBV4-2, the J gene TRBJ1-6, with 7 bases fitting TRBD1. J gave up 9 bases and V 0 bases, and 8 bases lay outside the gene matches. CDR1 and CDR2 from the germline V gene are LGHNA and YNFKEQ. This CDR3 contains 16 residues. CDR3 sequence (DNA): TGTGCCAGCAGCCAAGATGGGGACAGCGAGATTTCACCCCTCCACTTT. Translating gives CASSQDGDSEISPLHF.

This rearrangement joins TRBV4-2 to TRBJ2-3, with a weak D call TRBD2 (6 bases). The V end was cut by 5 bases, the J end by 0 bases, with 15 bases between. Germline CDR1 is LGHNA and CDR2 is YNFKEQ. The CDR3 spans 16 residues. CDR3 sequence: CASSYSGTGSTDTQYF. The CDR3 DNA sequence: TGTGCCAGCAGCTACTCCGGGACTGGAAGCACAGATACGCAGTATTTT.

The V gene is TRBV6-1, the J gene TRBJ1-3, with 7 bases that match TRBD1. Trimming at V came to 6 bases and at J to 0 bases, leaving 5 bases not matched to a gene. Germline-derived CDR1 and CDR2 are MNHNS and SASEGT. This CDR3 comprises 15 residues. CDR3 DNA: TGTGCCAGCAGCTACGACAGGGACTCTGGAAACACCATATATTTT. It codes for CASSYDRDSGNTIYF.

This chain joins TRBV27 and TRBJ2-7; the D gene is possibly TRBD1 (6 bases). The CDR3 length is 14 residues. Germline values: CDR1 MNHEY, CDR2 SMNVEV (reference sequence). V was trimmed by 6 bases and J by 6 bases, leaving 18 bases between them. For the CDR3, the DNA is TGTGCCAGCAGCAGGGGTAGGGAAAGGGGCGAGCAGTACTTC. Residues: CASSRGRERGEQYF.

V gene TRBV21-1 combines with J gene TRBJ1-5; no DNA check was done on the table's D call, TRBD1. TRBV21-1 is assigned pseudogene status. This CDR3 is 19 amino acids long. CDR3 in amino acids: CASKKGTGVPLLQNQPQHF. The CDR3 bases are TGTGCCAGCAAAAAAGGGACAGGGGTCCCCCTCCTCCAAAATCAGCCCCAGCATTTT.

The chain employs TRBV27 and TRBJ2-1; 12 nucleotides align to TRBD2. Germline CDR1 is MNHEY and CDR2 is SMNVEV (reference sequence). The CDR3 length is 16 residues. The ends lost 5 bases at V and 3 bases at J; junction bases unmatched: 5. The CDR3 bases are TGTGCCAGCAGTCCCCAGACTAGCGGGGGCTACAATGAGCAGTTCTTC. It translates to CASSPQTSGGYNEQFF.

The V and J genes are TRBV4-3 and TRBJ1-4; a weak D match, TRBD1 (6 bases). The CDR3 spans 15 residues. V lost 1 base and J lost 8, with 14 bases in between. Germline lookup yields CDR1 LGHNA and CDR2 YSLEER. CDR3 protein: CASSQVPRRGEKLFF. The CDR3 DNA reads TGCGCCAGCAGCCAAGTCCCGCGAAGGGGGGAAAAACTGTTTTTT.

The rearrangement links TRBV7-2 to TRBJ2-5; 11 nucleotides match TRBD2. Germline CDR1 and CDR2: SGHTA and FQGNSA. With 5 bases clipped from V and 5 bases from J, the junction kept 7 bases outside the gene matches. The CDR3 length is 15 residues. CDR3: CASSHTSGGRETQYF. The CDR3 coding sequence is TGTGCCAGCAGCCATACTAGCGGGGGCCGGGAGACCCAGTACTTC.

V usage is TRBV15 and J usage is TRBJ1-2, with 8 bases aligning to TRBD1. The J segment lost 1 base and the V segment lost 3 bases, leaving 10 bases of the junction unmatched. Germline lookup yields CDR1 LNHNV and CDR2 YYDKDF (reference sequence). The CDR3 spans 17 residues. The CDR3 nucleotides are TGTGCCACCAGCAGTGGATTCGGACAGGGCGGTAACTATGGCTACACCTTC. Its protein product is CATSSGFGQGGNYGYTF.

In DNA form, the CDR3 reads TGCAGCGTTGAAGCCACTACCTACGAGCAGTACTTC. This translates into CSVEATTYEQYF. This chain connects TRBV29-1 to TRBJ2-7; no definite D call. V was cut by 1 base and J by 2 bases, with 6 bases left in between. The CDR3 length is 12 residues. Germline assignment: CDR1 SQVTM and CDR2 ANQGSEA.

The chain joins TRBV18 to TRBJ1-1; TRBD1 is a possible D gene (5 bases). CDR1 is KGHSH and CDR2 is LQKENI in the germline V gene. Trimming took 2 bases from V and 2 from J, leaving 12 bases between them. This CDR3 is 15 amino acids long. DNA of the CDR3: TGTGCCAGCTCACCAGTACAGGACGAAAACACTGAAGCTTTCTTT. This encodes CASSPVQDENTEAFF. Using reference TRBV18 and TRBJ1-1 for the parts outside the CDR3, the full variable domain is NAGVMQNPRHLVRRRGQEARLRCSPMKGHSHVYWYRQLPEEGLKFMVYLQKENIIDESGMPKERFSAEFPKEGPSILRIQQVVRGDSAAYFCASSPVQDENTEAFFGQGTRLTVV.

The chain couples TRBV11-2 to TRBJ1-1; TRBD1 is a possible D gene (6 bases). CDR1 is SGHAT and CDR2 is FQNNGV in the germline V gene. Trimming cost V 5 bases and J 1 base, with 8 bases left between them. The CDR3 extends over 13 amino acids. CDR3 nucleotides: TGTGCCAGCAGCCCACAGGGGAACACTGAAGCTTTCTTT. Its translation is CASSPQGNTEAFF.

The gene calls are TRBV29-1 and TRBJ2-5; 7 positions agree with TRBD2. Unmatched junction bases numbered 2, after V lost 1 base and J lost 0 bases. This CDR3 contains 14 residues. Germline assignment: CDR1 SQVTM and CDR2 ANQGSEA. Written as DNA, the CDR3 is TGCAGCGTTGAAGGGGAGGGGAACCAAGAGACCCAGTACTTC. Translation gives CSVEGEGNQETQYF.

The gene calls are TRBV9 and TRBJ2-5, with a tentative D call TRBD2 (5 bases). The V and J ends lost 0 bases and 5 bases respectively, with 11 bases between them. The germline CDR1 and CDR2 sequences are SGDLS and YYNGEE. This CDR3 region has 14 residues. CDR3 loop: CASSVEPSSETQYF. DNA of the CDR3: TGTGCCAGCAGCGTAGAACCTAGCTCGGAGACCCAGTACTTC.